This T cell receptor (beta chain) is from a study of Ad26.COV2.S vaccination and SARS-CoV-2 variants. Study information: Intramuscular Ad26.COV2.S at 5x10^10 or 1x10^11 viral particles.

The repertoire was sequenced with immunoSEQ multiplex PCR; TCRdb's copy has only in-frame clones and lacks some. The sample includes 380,000 or so clones, approximately 86% of them seen just once. V was trimmed by 1 base and J by 5 bases, leaving 15 bases between them. Germline V gene lookup returns CDR1 LGHNA and CDR2 YSLEER. CDR3 length: 16 residues. Treatment denoted: around 19 received Ad26.COV2.S at low or high dose, single or two shots; about five received placebo; per-sample allocation not given. Repertoires come from day 63 after the first vaccine or placebo injection. Expression of Wuhan-strain SARS-CoV-2 spike came from the Ad26 vector that formed the vaccine.

Sequencing was performed on peripheral blood, taken in a trial of Ad26.COV2.S vaccine versus placebo. The receptor was derived from a person aged 18 to 59 who received the Ad26.COV2.S COVID-19 vaccine or a placebo. This chain uses TRBV4-3 with TRBJ2-1; D might be TRBD1 (5 bases). CDR3 bases: TGCGCCAGCAGCCAAGTGTATAGGCAGGGTCACAATGAGCAGTTCTTC. Its translation: CASSQVYRQGHNEQFF.